This T cell receptor beta chain was obtained from a study of blood T cells in healthy people across ages. Regarding this clonotype: The junction differs from germline at one of its ends, possibly a read error.

With a J-beta primer mix and a sample-barcoded 5' primer, a second PCR ran roughly 7 to 11 cycles. TCRdb called the 5' RACE reads again in MiXCR, with one record for every CDR3 protein. The sample lists 550,000 to 650,000 distinct CDR3 sequences, about 29% occurring once. Germline values: CDR1 SEHNR, CDR2 FQNEAQ (reference sequence). This CDR3 has 13 residues. The individuals who served as donors were healthy Caucasians living in Russia, aged about 6 to 90. The data were also submitted as part of a second study, on T cells of mothers and their children. That source reports: The study found thymic selection shapes TCR recombination output similarly in related and unrelated pairs.

The chain links TRBV7-9 to TRBJ1-1; D gene unclear. Input material: blood. This sequence originates from a boy aged 2 to 10 in good health. This CDR3 is CTSGLVTWAEAFF. DNA for the CDR3: TGTACCAGCGGCTTGGTGACATGGGCTGAAGCTTTCTTT. Full variable domain (remainder filled in from reference TRBV7-9 and TRBJ1-1): DTGVSQNPRHKITKRGQNVTFRCDPISEHNRLYWYRQTLGQGPEFLTYFQNEAQLEKSRLLSDRFSAERPKGSFSTLEIQRTEQGDSAMYLCTSGLVTWAEAFFGQGTRLTVV.